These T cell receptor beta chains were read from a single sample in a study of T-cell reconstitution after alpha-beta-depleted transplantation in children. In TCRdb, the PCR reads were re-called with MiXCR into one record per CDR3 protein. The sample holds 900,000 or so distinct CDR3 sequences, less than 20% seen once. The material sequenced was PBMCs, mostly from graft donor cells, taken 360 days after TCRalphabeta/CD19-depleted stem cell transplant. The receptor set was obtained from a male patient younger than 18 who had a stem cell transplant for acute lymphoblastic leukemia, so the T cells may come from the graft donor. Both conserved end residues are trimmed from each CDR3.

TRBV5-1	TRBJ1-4	ASSFITGGEYEKLF
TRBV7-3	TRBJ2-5	ASSLYPGETQY
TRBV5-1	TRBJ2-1	ASSPGPRAGQF
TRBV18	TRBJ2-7	ASSPPLGGGPSYEQY
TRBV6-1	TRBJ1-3	ASSLLENTIY
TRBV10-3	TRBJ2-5	AIGSVSAQY
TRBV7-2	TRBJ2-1	ASSAGTSGRSEQF
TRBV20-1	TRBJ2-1	SARLAAISYNEQF
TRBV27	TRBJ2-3	ASSFEGGMVGTDTQY
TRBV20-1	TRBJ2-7	SARDSGAISYEQY
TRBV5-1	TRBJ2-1	ASSLVSGSNYNEQF
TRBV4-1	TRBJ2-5	ASKRSSFLETQY
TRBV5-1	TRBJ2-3	ANKQGLLTDTQY
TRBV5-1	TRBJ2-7	ASSPSRSPYEQY
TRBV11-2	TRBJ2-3	ASSLEGQVLTDTQY
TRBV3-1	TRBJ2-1	ASSQDPVWGSSYNEQF
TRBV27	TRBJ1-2	ASSLFETGVYT
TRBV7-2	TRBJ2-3	ASSLPTGTPNPSAPSTDTQY
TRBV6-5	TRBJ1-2	ASRRTGGSDYGYT
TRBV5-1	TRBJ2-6	ASSLGLRDRGPGANVLT
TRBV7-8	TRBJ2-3	ASSLDLGTESDTQY
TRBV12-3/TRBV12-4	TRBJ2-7	ASSSTIRVAGEQY
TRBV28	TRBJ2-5	ASSYRLGETQY
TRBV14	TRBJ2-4	ASSQAGAGYIQY
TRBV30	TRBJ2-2	AWSVRRLAGEVYGGELF
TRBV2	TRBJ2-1	ASSGPGLAESILNNEQF
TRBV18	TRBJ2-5	ASSPALGEETQY
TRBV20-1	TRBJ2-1	SARSSGTYNEQF
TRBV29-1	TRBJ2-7	SVEGSGTGVYEQY
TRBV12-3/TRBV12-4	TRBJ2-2	ASSSQGGLGTGELF
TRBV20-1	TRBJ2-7	SARDWEASSEQY
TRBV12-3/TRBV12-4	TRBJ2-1	ASYQTSPTYNEQF
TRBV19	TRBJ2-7	ASSTIRLASWYEQY
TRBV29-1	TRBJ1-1	STQVWGTEAF
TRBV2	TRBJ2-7	ASSEGGRSFYEQY
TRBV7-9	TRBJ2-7	ASRDRGFNEQY
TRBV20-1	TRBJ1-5	SARDRENQPQH
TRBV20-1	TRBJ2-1	SASSIAGGGNEQF